This T cell receptor (beta chain) derives from a study of T-cell reconstitution after alpha-beta-depleted transplantation in children. Study-wide results and caveats: Reportedly, roughly two months post-transplant, alpha-beta T cells arose from several hundred expanded graft clones. From newly produced T cells came most of the T-cell counts and diversity one year after transplant. Surviving recipient T cells and thymic progenitors accounted for the high day-60 TCRbeta diversity observed in some patients.

CDR1 and CDR2 from the germline V gene are DFQATT and SNEGSKA (reference sequence). The CDR3 contains 13 residues. With 5 bases removed from V and 0 bases from J, the gap between germline ends came to 8 bases. For TCRbeta, the library was prepared with unique molecular identifiers. TCRdb re-called the PCR reads with MiXCR, one entry per CDR3 protein. The repertoire consists of about 78,000 distinct CDR3 sequences, with 14% occurring once and the leading ten covering 25% to 35%. As for this clonotype: Its antigen remains unidentified.

The V and J genes are TRBV20-1 and TRBJ2-1, with D uncertain. Specimen: PBMCs, mostly from graft donor cells, collected 180 days after TCRalphabeta/CD19-depleted stem cell transplant. The receptor was isolated from a male patient between 2 and 10 years old who had a stem cell transplant for acute lymphoblastic leukemia, so the T cells may come from the graft donor. The CDR3 nucleotides read TGCAGTGCTGCCCGATACTCCTACAATGAGCAGTTCTTC. Its protein is CSAARYSYNEQFF.